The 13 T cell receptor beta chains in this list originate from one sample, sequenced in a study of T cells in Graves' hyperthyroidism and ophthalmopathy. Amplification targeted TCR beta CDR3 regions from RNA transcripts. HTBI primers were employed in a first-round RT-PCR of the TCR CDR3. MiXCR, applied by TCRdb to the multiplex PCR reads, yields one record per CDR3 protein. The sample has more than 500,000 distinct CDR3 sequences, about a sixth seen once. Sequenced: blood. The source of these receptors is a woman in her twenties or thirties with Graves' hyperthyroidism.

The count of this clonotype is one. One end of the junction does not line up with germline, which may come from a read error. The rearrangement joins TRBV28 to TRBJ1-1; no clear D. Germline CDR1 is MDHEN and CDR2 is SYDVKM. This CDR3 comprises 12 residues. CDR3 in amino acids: CASTRSNTEASF. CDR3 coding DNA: TGTGCCAGTACCAGGAGCAACACTGAAGCTTCCTTT.

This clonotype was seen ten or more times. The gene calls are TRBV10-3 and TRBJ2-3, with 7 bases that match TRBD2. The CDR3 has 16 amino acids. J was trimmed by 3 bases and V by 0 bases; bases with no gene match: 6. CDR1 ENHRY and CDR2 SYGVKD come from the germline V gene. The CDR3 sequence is CAISESWAGVTDTQYF. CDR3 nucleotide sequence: TGTGCCATCAGTGAGTCGTGGGCGGGAGTGACAGATACGCAGTATTTT.

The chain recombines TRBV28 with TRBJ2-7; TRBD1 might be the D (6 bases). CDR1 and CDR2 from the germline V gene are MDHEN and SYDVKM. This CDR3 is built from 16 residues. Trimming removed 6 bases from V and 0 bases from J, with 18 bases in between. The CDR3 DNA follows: TGTGCCAGCAGCCACAGGGAAGCGGTAGGCTCCTACGAGCAGTACTTC. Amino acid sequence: CASSHREAVGSYEQYF.

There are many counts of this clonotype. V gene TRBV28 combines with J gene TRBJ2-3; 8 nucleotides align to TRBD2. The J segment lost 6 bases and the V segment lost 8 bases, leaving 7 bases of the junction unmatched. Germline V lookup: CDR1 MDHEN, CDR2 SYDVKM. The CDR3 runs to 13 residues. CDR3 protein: CASLGLAGDTQYF. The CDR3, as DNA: TGTGCCAGCCTCGGACTAGCAGGGGATACGCAGTATTTT.

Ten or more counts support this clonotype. As DNA, the CDR3 is TGTGCCAGCAGCGTGGAAGGGACTAGCACAGATACGCAGTATTTT. Its translation is CASSVEGTSTDTQYF. The V call is TRBV6-4, the J call TRBJ2-3; the D gene is possibly TRBD2 (6 bases). Trimming stripped 6 bases from V and 0 bases from J, with 13 bases between. The CDR3 has 15 residues. Germline V gene data show CDR1 as MRHNA and CDR2 as SNTAGT.

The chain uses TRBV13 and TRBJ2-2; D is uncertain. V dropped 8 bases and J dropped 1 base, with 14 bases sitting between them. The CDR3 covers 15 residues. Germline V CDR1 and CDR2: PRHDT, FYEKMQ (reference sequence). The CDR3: CASGSDPQNTGELFF. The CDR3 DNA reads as TGTGCCAGCGGCTCGGACCCGCAGAACACCGGGGAGCTGTTTTTT.

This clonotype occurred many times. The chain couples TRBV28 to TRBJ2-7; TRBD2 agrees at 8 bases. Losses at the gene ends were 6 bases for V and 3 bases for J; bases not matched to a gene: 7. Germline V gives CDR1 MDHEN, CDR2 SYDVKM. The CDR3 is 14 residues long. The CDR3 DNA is TGTGCCAGCAGACTCGGGACTAGACTCTACGAGCAGTACTTC. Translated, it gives CASRLGTRLYEQYF.

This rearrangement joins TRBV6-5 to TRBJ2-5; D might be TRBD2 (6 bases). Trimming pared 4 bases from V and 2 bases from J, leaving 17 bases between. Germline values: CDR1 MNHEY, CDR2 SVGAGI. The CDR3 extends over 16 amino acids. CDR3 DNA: TGTGCCAGCAGTTGGGGCGGGGAATGGGAGCAAGAGACCCAGTACTTC. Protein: CASSWGGEWEQETQYF.

CDR3 bases: TGTGCCAGCAGGGAGGTAGCAGGCACAGATACGCAGTATTTT. Its translation is CASREVAGTDTQYF. The chain joins TRBV5-6 to TRBJ2-3; D possibly corresponds to TRBD2 (5 bases). Per the germline V gene, CDR1 is SGHDT and CDR2 is YYEEEE. V was clipped by 5 bases and J by 1 base, with 11 bases between them. The CDR3 is 14 residues long.

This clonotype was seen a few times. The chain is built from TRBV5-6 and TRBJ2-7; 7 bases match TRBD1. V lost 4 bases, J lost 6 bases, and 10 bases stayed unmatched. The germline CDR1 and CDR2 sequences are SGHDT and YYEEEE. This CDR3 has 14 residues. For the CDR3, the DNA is TGTGCCAGCAGCCGAATGACAGGGCCAGGCGAGCAGTACTTC. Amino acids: CASSRMTGPGEQYF.

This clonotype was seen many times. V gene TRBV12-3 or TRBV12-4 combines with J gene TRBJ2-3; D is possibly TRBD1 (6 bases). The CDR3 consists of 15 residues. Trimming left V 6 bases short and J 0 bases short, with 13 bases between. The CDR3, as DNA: TGTGCCAGCAGGCCACAGGGTGCGAGCACAGATACGCAGTATTTT. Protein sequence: CASRPQGASTDTQYF.

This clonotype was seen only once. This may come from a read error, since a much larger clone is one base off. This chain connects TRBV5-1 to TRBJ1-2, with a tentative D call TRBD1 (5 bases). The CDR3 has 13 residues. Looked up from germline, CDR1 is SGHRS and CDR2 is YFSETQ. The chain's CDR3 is CARSLMWGRGYTF. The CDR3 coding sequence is TGCGCCCGCAGCTTGATGTGGGGGAGAGGCTACACCTTC.

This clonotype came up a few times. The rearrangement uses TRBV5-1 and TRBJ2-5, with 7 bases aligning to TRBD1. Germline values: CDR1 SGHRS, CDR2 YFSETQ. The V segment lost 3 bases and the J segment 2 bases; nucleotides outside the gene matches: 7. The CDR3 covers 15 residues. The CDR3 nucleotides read TGCGCCAGCAGCTCAATGGGGACAGCACAAGAGACCCAGTACTTC. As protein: CASSSMGTAQETQYF. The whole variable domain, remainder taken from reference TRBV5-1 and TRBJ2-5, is KAGVTQTPRYLIKTRGQQVTLSCSPISGHRSVSWYQQTPGQGLQFLFEYFSETQRNKGNFPGRFSGRQFSNSRSEMNVSTLELGDSALYLCASSSMGTAQETQYFGPGTRLLVL.